These 23 T cell receptor beta chains were sequenced from one sample in a study of blood T cell repertoires in COVID-19 (dated by TCRdb to 2020 to 2022). Libraries were built with the immunoSEQ multiplex PCR assay. TCRdb holds this immuneACCESS table with in-frame rearrangements only. Some clones are missing; in checked studies, unresolved V genes explain under half, and the rest has no known cause. This sample comprises tens of thousands of clones, approximately 80% of them detected only once. The ten largest make up 35% to 55% of the sample. Input material: peripheral blood. The receptors shown here come from a man aged 65 to 85 with active or convalescent COVID-19.

The V gene is TRBV4-2, the J gene TRBJ2-5; 9 bases align to TRBD2. CDR1 is LGHNA, CDR2 YNFKEQ, per germline. V shed 4 bases, J shed 5 bases, and the junction held 8 bases outside the gene matches. The CDR3 loop spans 15 amino acids. CDR3 coding DNA: TGTGCCAGCAGCCCCGCTAGCGGGACAATGGAGACCCAGTACTTC. Translation: CASSPASGTMETQYF.

The chain is built from TRBV7-2 and TRBJ1-1, with D maybe TRBD1 (6 bases). The CDR3 loop spans 17 amino acids. Germline loops: CDR1 SGHTA, CDR2 FQGNSA. V lost 3 bases and J lost 1, with 18 bases in between. CDR3 nucleotide sequence: TGTGCCAGCAGCTTGACGGGGGGGCGGAGAGGGAACACTGAAGCTTTCTTT. It translates to CASSLTGGRRGNTEAFF.

This clone was detected once. The J gene is TRBJ1-1, the V gene TRBV28; D is possibly TRBD1 (5 bases). V shed 7 bases and J shed 4 bases, with 16 bases lying between them. The CDR3 has 14 amino acids. The germline gives CDR1 MDHEN, CDR2 SYDVKM. CDR3 sequence (DNA): TGTGCCAGCACCCAATCCCGTAGGGGCACTGAAGCTTTCTTT. It is translated as CASTQSRRGTEAFF.

This clone appeared a few times. J is TRBJ2-3 and V is TRBV28; TRBD1 matches at 9 bases. With 6 bases clipped from V and 3 bases from J, the junction kept 13 bases outside the gene matches. CDR1 and CDR2 from the germline V gene are MDHEN and SYDVKM. The CDR3 runs to 17 residues. The CDR3 protein is CASSLTYRGRSTDTQYF. In DNA form, the CDR3 reads TGTGCCAGCAGCTTGACTTACAGGGGGCGATCGACAGATACGCAGTATTTT.

This clone was detected a few times. This rearrangement joins TRBV9 to TRBJ2-1; TRBD2 aligns across 7 bases. J gave up 6 bases and V 3 bases, and 12 bases lay outside the gene matches. Germline-derived CDR1 and CDR2 are SGDLS and YYNGEE. This CDR3 contains 16 residues. Here the CDR3 DNA reads TGTGCCAGCAGCGCCTACTCCGCGGGAGCCTCCAATGAGCAGTTCTTC. Translated: CASSAYSAGASNEQFF.

This clone has only a few counts. J is TRBJ1-1 and V is TRBV5-8; the match to TRBD1 covers 9 bases. Trimming took 7 bases from V and 5 from J; bases not matched to a gene: 6. The germline CDR1 and CDR2 sequences are SGHTS and YDEGEE. There are 13 residues in the CDR3. CDR3 nucleotide sequence: TGTGCCAGCGCTCCGGGACAGGGAACTGAAGCTTTCTTT. Translation: CASAPGQGTEAFF. Variable domain in full (rest from reference TRBV5-8 and TRBJ1-1): EAGVTQSPTHLIKTRGQQATLRCSPISGHTSVYWYQQALGLGLQFLLWYDEGEERNRGNFPPRFSGRQFPNYSSELNVNALELEDSALYLCASAPGQGTEAFFGQGTRLTVV.

The chain has TRBV11-2 and TRBJ1-6, with D perhaps TRBD1 (6 bases). Per the germline V gene, CDR1 is SGHAT and CDR2 is FQNNGV. V was pared by 2 bases and J by 9 bases, with 8 bases between. The length of the CDR3 is 13 residues. CDR3 protein: CASSLLGASPLHF. The CDR3 DNA reads TGTGCCAGCAGCTTATTGGGGGCTTCACCCCTCCACTTT.

This chain joins TRBV5-1 and TRBJ2-3, with 10 positions matching TRBD1. V lost 4 bases, J lost 0 bases, and 2 bases stayed unmatched. The CDR3 runs 15 residues. Germline CDR1 and CDR2: SGHRS and YFSETQ. The DNA for the CDR3 is TGCGCCAGCAGCAGGACAGGGGGTAGCACAGATACGCAGTATTTT. Its translation: CASSRTGGSTDTQYF.

This clone has a single count. The CDR3 spells CASSQEGTGDTDTQYF. The CDR3 nucleotides are TGTGCCAGCAGCCAAGAGGGGACAGGGGACACAGATACGCAGTATTTT. The chain employs TRBV3-1 (or the pseudogene TRBV3-2) and TRBJ2-3; TRBD1 matches at 10 bases. The CDR3 consists of 16 residues. V was pared by 0 bases and J by 2 bases, with 2 bases of the junction left unmatched. In germline, CDR1 is LGHDT, CDR2 YNNKEL (reference sequence).

The chain carries TRBV11-1 and TRBJ2-1, with a possible D match to TRBD2 (6 bases). Germline V CDR1 and CDR2: SGHAT, FQDESV (reference sequence). This CDR3 is built from 15 residues. With 1 base removed from V and 4 bases from J, the gap between germline ends came to 11 bases. The CDR3 region has the DNA TGTGCCAGCAGCTTAGGCGGGAACCTATACAATGAGCAGTTCTTC. It translates to CASSLGGNLYNEQFF.

The chain has TRBV11-1 and TRBJ2-1, with 7 nucleotides matching TRBD1. This CDR3 is 14 amino acids long. CDR1 SGHAT and CDR2 FQDESV come from the germline V gene (reference sequence). The V and J ends lost 1 base and 6 bases, in that order; junction bases with no gene match: 3. The CDR3 DNA reads TGTGCCAGCAGCTTAGGACAGGGAACCAATGAGCAGTTCTTC. This sequence encodes CASSLGQGTNEQFF.

The chain joins TRBV10-3 to TRBJ1-5; 7 bases match TRBD1. Germline V CDR1 and CDR2: ENHRY, SYGVKD. The CDR3 is 15 amino acids. J gave up 3 bases and V 1 base, and 3 bases lay outside the gene matches. CDR3 sequence (DNA): TGTGCCATCAGTGAGTTAGGGACAGACAATCAGCCCCAGCATTTT. As protein: CAISELGTDNQPQHF.

This clone appeared a few times. The J gene is TRBJ2-1, the V gene TRBV5-1; D unclear. The V gene's germline CDR1 is SGHRS and CDR2 YFSETQ. Between the trimmed V and J ends, which lost 4 bases and 5 bases, there was a span of 4 bases. The CDR3 has 11 amino acids. The CDR3: CASSLNNEQFF. Written as DNA, the CDR3 is TGCGCCAGCAGCCTAAACAATGAGCAGTTCTTC.

The chain couples TRBV29-1 to TRBJ1-4, with D unresolved. The V end was cut by 0 bases, the J end by 8 bases, with 4 bases between. CDR1 is SQVTM, CDR2 ANQGSEA, per germline. CDR3 length: 11 residues. CDR3 protein: CSVEDLEKLFF. The CDR3 DNA is TGCAGCGTTGAAGATCTGGAAAAACTGTTTTTT.

J is TRBJ2-4 and V is TRBV7-2; 8 bases match TRBD1. V was pared by 3 bases and J by 1 base, with 5 bases of the junction left unmatched. Germline CDR1 is SGHTA and CDR2 is FQGNSA. The CDR3 runs to 16 residues. The CDR3 bases are TGTGCCAGCAGCTTCCGGACAGGGAAGGCCAAAAACATTCAGTACTTC. As protein: CASSFRTGKAKNIQYF.

This clone was observed many times. The chain is built from TRBV14 and TRBJ1-2, with 10 bases fitting TRBD1. The CDR3 consists of 19 residues. Germline CDR1 reads SGHDN; CDR2 reads FVKESK. J gave up 4 bases and V 5 bases, and 19 bases lay outside the gene matches. The CDR3 DNA follows: TGTGCCAGCAGCTCATTCGGCGGGACAGGGGTTTTTCGTCGCTATGGCTACACCTTC. Translation: CASSSFGGTGVFRRYGYTF.

In its sample, this clone was seen once. The genes are TRBV19 and TRBJ1-5, with 7 bases that match TRBD1. The J segment lost 11 bases and the V segment lost 7 bases, leaving 11 bases of the junction unmatched. CDR1 is LNHDA and CDR2 is SQIVND in the germline V gene (reference sequence). There are 13 residues in the CDR3. The CDR3 spells CASKKGQQSAQHF. The CDR3 DNA follows: TGTGCCAGTAAAAAGGGACAGCAATCAGCCCAGCATTTT.

This clone was recorded a few times. This chain connects TRBV12-3 or TRBV12-4 to TRBJ1-5; 7 bases are shared with TRBD1. The CDR3 spans 13 residues. After removal of 3 bases from V and 6 bases from J, the junction contained 2 bases not matched to a gene. The CDR3 bases are TGTGCCAGCAGTTTTGAGGGGGCTCAGCCCCAGCATTTT. Amino acids: CASSFEGAQPQHF.

The V and J genes are TRBV5-6 and TRBJ1-2; 8 bases are a match to TRBD1. The CDR3 runs to 16 residues. V shed 0 bases and J 5 bases; nucleotides not matched to a gene: 9. Germline CDR1 reads SGHDT; CDR2 reads YYEEEE. This CDR3 is CASSLGGARGLYGYTF. Written as DNA, the CDR3 is TGTGCCAGCAGCTTGGGAGGTGCCAGGGGGCTGTATGGCTACACCTTC.

This clone was counted a single time. The chain links TRBV9 to TRBJ2-2, with a weak D call TRBD2 (5 bases). The V gene lost 0 bases and the J gene lost 6 bases, with 15 bases spanning the gap. The CDR3 sequence is 16 residues long. From germline, CDR1 is SGDLS and CDR2 YYNGEE. The DNA for the CDR3 is TGTGCCAGCAGCGTAGGTGCGGGCGGACCCGCCGGGGAGCTGTTTTTT. Residues: CASSVGAGGPAGELFF. The full variable domain, in which reference TRBV9 and TRBJ2-2 provide the parts outside the CDR3, is DSGVTQTPKHLITATGQRVTLRCSPRSGDLSVYWYQQSLDQGLQFLIQYYNGEERAKGNILERFSAQQFPDLHSELNLSSLELGDSALYFCASSVGAGGPAGELFFGEGSRLTVL.

This rearrangement joins TRBV18 to TRBJ1-2; 10 bases fit TRBD1. Trimming took 3 bases from V and 8 from J; bases not matched to a gene: 6. This CDR3 has 14 residues. CDR1 is KGHSH and CDR2 is LQKENI in the germline V gene. The CDR3 region has the DNA TGTGCCAGCTCACCTCGGGACAGGGGCGAGGGCTACACCTTC. It specifies CASSPRDRGEGYTF.

The chain employs TRBV4-2 and TRBJ2-4; 7 bases fit TRBD2. The V gene's germline CDR1 is LGHNA and CDR2 YNFKEQ. V shed 5 bases and J 0 bases; nucleotides not matched to a gene: 13. This CDR3 region has 18 residues. Here the CDR3 DNA reads TGTGCCAGCAGCGACCGAGACGGGACTACACTAGCCAAAAACATTCAGTACTTC. Amino acid sequence: CASSDRDGTTLAKNIQYF.

The V and J genes are TRBV4-3 and TRBJ1-4; 10 bases map to TRBD1. V was pared by 0 bases and J by 8 bases, with 3 bases of the junction left unmatched. From germline, CDR1 is LGHNA and CDR2 YSLEER. CDR3 size: 15 residues. CDR3 sequence reads: CASSQEGTGVEKLFF. The CDR3 DNA is TGCGCCAGCAGCCAAGAAGGGACAGGGGTAGAAAAACTGTTTTTT.